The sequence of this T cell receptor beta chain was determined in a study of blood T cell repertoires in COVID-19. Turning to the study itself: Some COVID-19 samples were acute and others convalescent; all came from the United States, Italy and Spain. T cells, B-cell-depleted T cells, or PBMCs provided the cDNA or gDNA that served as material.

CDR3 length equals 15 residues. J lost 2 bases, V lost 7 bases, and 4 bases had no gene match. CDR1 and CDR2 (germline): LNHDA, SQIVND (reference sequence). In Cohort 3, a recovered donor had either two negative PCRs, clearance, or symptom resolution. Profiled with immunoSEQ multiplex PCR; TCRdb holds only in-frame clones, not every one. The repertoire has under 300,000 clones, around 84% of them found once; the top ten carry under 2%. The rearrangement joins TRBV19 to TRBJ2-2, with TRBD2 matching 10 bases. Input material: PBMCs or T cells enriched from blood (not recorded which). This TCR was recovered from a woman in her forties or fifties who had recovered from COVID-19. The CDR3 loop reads CASMRTSGNTGELFF. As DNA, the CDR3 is TGTGCCAGTATGCGGACTAGCGGTAACACCGGGGAGCTGTTTTTT.